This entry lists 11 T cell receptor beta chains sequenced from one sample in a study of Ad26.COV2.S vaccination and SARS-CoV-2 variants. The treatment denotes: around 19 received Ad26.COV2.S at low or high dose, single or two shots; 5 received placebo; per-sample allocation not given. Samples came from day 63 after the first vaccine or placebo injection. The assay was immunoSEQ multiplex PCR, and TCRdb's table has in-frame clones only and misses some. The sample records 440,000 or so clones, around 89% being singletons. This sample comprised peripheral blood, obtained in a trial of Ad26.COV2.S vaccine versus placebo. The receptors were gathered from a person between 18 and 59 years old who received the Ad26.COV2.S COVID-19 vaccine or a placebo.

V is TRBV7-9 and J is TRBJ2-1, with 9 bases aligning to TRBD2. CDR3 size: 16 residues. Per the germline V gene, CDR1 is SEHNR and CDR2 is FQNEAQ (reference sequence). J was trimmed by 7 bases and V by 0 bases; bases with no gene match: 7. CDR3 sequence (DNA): TGTGCCAGCAGCTTAGCGTTCAGCGGGAGGATTAATGAGCAGTTCTTC. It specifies CASSLAFSGRINEQFF.

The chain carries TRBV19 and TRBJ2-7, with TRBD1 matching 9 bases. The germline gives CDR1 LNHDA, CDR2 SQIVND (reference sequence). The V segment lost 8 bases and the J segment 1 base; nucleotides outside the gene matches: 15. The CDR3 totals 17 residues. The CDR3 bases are TGTGCCAGTCGCCACCGAGGCCGTGGACAGGGGTCCTACGAGCAGTACTTC. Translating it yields CASRHRGRGQGSYEQYF.

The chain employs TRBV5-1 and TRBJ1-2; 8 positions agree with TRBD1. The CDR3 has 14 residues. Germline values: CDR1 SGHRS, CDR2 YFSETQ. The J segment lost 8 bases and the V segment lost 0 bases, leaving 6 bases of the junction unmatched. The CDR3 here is CASSLDGTGTGYTF. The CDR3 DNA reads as TGCGCCAGCAGCTTGGATGGGACAGGCACCGGCTACACCTTC.

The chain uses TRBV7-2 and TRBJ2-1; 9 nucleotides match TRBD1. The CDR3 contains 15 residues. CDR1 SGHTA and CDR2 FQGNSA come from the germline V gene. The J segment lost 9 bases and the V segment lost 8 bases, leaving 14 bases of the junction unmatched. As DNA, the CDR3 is TGTGCCAGCTCCTTATTTGTACAGGGGGCGGGTGAGCAGTTCTTC. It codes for CASSLFVQGAGEQFF.

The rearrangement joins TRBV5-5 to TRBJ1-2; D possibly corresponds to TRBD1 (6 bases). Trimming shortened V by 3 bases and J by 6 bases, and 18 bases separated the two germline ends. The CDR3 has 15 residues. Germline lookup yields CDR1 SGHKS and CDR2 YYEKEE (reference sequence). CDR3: CASSSPQDRTDGYTF. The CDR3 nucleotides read TGTGCCAGCAGCTCCCCCCAAGACAGGACCGATGGCTACACCTTC.

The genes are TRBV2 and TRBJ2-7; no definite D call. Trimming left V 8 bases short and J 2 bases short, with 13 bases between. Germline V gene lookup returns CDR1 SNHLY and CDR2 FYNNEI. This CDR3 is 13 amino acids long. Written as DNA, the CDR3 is TGTGCCAGCGGCCAACCGGAGACCTACGAGCAGTACTTC. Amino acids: CASGQPETYEQYF.

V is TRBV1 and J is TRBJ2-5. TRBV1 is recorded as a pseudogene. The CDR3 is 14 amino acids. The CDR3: CTSHGEYCQETQYF. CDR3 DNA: TGCACCAGCCATGGGGAATATTGCCAAGAGACCCAGTACTTC.

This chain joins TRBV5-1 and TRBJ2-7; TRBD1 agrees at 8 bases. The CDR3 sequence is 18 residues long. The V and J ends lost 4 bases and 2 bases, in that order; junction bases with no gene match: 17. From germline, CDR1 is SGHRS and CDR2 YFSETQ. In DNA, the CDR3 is TGCGCCAGCAGCCCTCTTTTTTCGGGACAGGTGTCTACCTACGAGCAGTACTTC. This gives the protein CASSPLFSGQVSTYEQYF.

The CDR3 sequence: CASSSWTGGAENRYTF. In DNA form, the CDR3 reads TGTGCCAGCAGCTCCTGGACAGGGGGCGCGGAAAATCGCTACACCTTC. The rearrangement links TRBV11-1 to TRBJ1-2; 11 bases are shared with TRBD1. After removal of 4 bases from V and 9 bases from J, the junction contained 13 bases not matched to a gene. CDR1 is SGHAT, CDR2 FQDESV, per germline (reference sequence). The CDR3 loop spans 16 amino acids. The full variable domain, its missing parts supplied by reference TRBV11-1 and TRBJ1-2, is EAEVAQSPRYKITEKSQAVAFWCDPISGHATLYWYRQILGQGPELLVQFQDESVVDDSQLPKDRFSAERLKGVDSTLKIQPAELGDSAMYLCASSSWTGGAENRYTFGSGTRLTVV.

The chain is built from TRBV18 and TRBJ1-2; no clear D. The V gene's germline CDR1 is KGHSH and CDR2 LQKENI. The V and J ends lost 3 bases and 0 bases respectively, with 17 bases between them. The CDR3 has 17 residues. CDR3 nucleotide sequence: TGTGCCAGCTCACCCGCCCAGGTGGACCCGGCTAACTATGGCTACACCTTC. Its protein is CASSPAQVDPANYGYTF.

CDR3 DNA sequence: TGTGCCAGCAGCTTATACTACGAGCAGTACTTC. Encoded protein: CASSLYYEQYF. This chain connects TRBV7-2 to TRBJ2-7; D unclear. Germline V CDR1 and CDR2: SGHTA, FQGNSA. CDR3 length: 11 amino acids. The V and J ends lost 2 bases and 3 bases respectively, with 2 bases between them.